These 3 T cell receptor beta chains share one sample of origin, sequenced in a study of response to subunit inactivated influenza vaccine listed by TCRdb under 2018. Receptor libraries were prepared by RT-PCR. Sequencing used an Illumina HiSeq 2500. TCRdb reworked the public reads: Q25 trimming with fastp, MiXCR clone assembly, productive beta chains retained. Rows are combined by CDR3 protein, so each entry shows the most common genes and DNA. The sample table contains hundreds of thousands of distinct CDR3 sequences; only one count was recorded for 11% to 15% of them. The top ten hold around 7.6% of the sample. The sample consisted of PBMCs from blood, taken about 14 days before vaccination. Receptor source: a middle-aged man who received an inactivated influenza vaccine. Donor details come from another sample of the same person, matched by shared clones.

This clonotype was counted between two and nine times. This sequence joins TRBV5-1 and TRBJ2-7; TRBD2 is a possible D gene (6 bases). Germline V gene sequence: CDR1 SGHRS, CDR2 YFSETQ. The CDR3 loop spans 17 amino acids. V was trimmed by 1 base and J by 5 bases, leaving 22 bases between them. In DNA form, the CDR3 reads TGCGCCAGCAGCTTGTTGGGCGGGACCCTTGGGATGGACGAGCAGTACTTC. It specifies CASSLLGGTLGMDEQYF. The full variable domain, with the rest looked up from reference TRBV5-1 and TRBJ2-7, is KAGVTQTPRYLIKTRGQQVTLSCSPISGHRSVSWYQQTPGQGLQFLFEYFSETQRNKGNFPGRFSGRQFSNSRSEMNVSTLELGDSALYLCASSLLGGTLGMDEQYFGPGTRLTVT.

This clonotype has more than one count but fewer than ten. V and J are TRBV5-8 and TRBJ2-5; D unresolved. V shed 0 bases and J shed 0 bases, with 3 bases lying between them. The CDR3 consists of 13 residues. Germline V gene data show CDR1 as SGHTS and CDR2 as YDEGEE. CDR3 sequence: CASSLVYQETQYF. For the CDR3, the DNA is TGTGCCAGCAGCTTGGTCTACCAAGAGACCCAGTACTTC. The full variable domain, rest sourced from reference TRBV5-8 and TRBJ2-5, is EAGVTQSPTHLIKTRGQQATLRCSPISGHTSVYWYQQALGLGLQFLLWYDEGEERNRGNFPPRFSGRQFPNYSSELNVNALELEDSALYLCASSLVYQETQYFGPGTRLLVL.

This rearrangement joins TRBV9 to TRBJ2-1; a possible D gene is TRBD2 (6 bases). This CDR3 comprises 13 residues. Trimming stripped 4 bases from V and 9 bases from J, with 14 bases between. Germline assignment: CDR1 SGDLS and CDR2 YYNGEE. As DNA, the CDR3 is TGTGCCAGCAGCCCCCGACTAGTTACTGAGCAGTTCTTC. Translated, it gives CASSPRLVTEQFF.